Below, 19 T cell receptor beta chains from the same sample are listed, as sequenced in a study of blood T cell repertoires in COVID-19. Clones were sequenced by immunoSEQ multiplex PCR, and TCRdb holds only the in-frame ones, with some missing. The sample carries 70,000 to 95,000 clones, about four fifths recorded once. Input material: peripheral blood. These receptors came from a human donor in a cohort sampled during active COVID-19.

The chain links TRBV12-2 to TRBJ2-4; the table's D call, TRBD2, was not checked against the DNA. TRBV12-2 represents a pseudogene. This CDR3 contains 18 residues. Written as DNA, the CDR3 is TGTGCAAGTCGCTTAGCTAGCGGGGGGGCCCTGACCAAAAACATTCAGTACTTC. Translating gives CASRLASGGALTKNIQYF.

This chain connects TRBV3-1 (or the pseudogene TRBV3-2) to TRBJ1-4; no clear D. The CDR3 spans 12 residues. Germline-derived CDR1 and CDR2 are LGHDT and YNNKEL (reference sequence). Deletions cut 1 base from V and 8 bases from J, with 5 bases between. As DNA, the CDR3 is TGTGCCAGCAGCCAAGGGCGGGAAAAACTGTTTTTT. Translated, it gives CASSQGREKLFF.

CDR3 sequence (DNA): TGTGCCAGCAGCTCCGTCGATGAGGGGGTAGCGCCCGAGCGCACCGGGGAGCTGTTTTTT. This codes for CASSSVDEGVAPERTGELFF. The rearrangement links TRBV9 to TRBJ2-2, with D perhaps matching TRBD1 (6 bases). CDR1 and CDR2 from the germline V gene are SGDLS and YYNGEE. CDR3 size: 20 residues. Trimming removed 4 bases at V and 4 bases at J, with 29 bases between.

The chain combines TRBV30 with TRBJ2-3; the match to TRBD2 covers 8 bases. CDR1 is GTSNPN, CDR2 SVGIG, per germline (reference sequence). The CDR3 consists of 15 residues. The junction had 6 bases not matched to a gene; V was cut back by 2 bases and J by 2 bases. CDR3 protein: CAWSTGRGATDTQYF. Written as DNA, the CDR3 is TGTGCCTGGAGTACGGGGCGGGGGGCCACAGATACGCAGTATTTT.

The chain joins TRBV3-1 (or the pseudogene TRBV3-2) to TRBJ1-2; 10 bases align to TRBD1. In germline, CDR1 is LGHDT, CDR2 YNNKEL (reference sequence). The CDR3 is 14 residues long. V trimming: 3 bases; J trimming: 7 bases; junction bases outside the gene matches: 5. CDR3 protein: CASSHSDRGPGYTF. Written as DNA, the CDR3 is TGTGCCAGCAGCCACTCCGACAGGGGGCCTGGCTACACCTTC.

The V and J genes are TRBV6-6 and TRBJ2-7; weak D call: TRBD2 (5 bases). The V and J ends lost 5 bases and 2 bases respectively, with 7 bases between them. There are 12 residues in the CDR3. Germline V lookup: CDR1 MNHNY, CDR2 SVGAGI (reference sequence). The CDR3 loop reads CASSGETYEQYF. CDR3 coding DNA: TGTGCCAGCAGTGGGGAGACCTACGAGCAGTACTTC.

CDR3 bases: TGTGCCAGCAGCCCACATAGCGGGGCGGTTACGCAGTATTTT. Translation: CASSPHSGAVTQYF. The chain has TRBV7-3 and TRBJ2-3; 8 bases fit TRBD2. The germline V gene encodes CDR1 SGHTA and CDR2 FQGTGA. The CDR3 extends over 14 amino acids. The V gene end was trimmed by 5 bases and the J gene end by 8 bases; junction bases not matched to a gene: 9. Together with reference TRBV7-3 and TRBJ2-3, the CDR3 gives the full variable domain: GAGVSQTPSNKVTEKGKYVELRCDPISGHTALYWYRQSLGQGPEFLIYFQGTGAADDSGLPNDRFFAVRPEGSVSTLKIQRTERGDSAVYLCASSPHSGAVTQYFGPGTRLTVL.

The CDR3 DNA is TGTGCCAGCAGCGTAGATCCAGGAAGGAACACTGAAGCTTTCTTT. Translated, it gives CASSVDPGRNTEAFF. The chain uses TRBV9 and TRBJ1-1; no firm D call. The CDR3 is 15 residues long. V lost 0 bases to trimming and J lost 1 base, with 10 bases between them. Looked up from germline, CDR1 is SGDLS and CDR2 is YYNGEE.

V gene TRBV6-5 combines with J gene TRBJ2-1; 9 nucleotides match TRBD1. The CDR3 has 14 amino acids. V shed 6 bases, J shed 2 bases, and the junction held 2 bases outside the gene matches. The germline gives CDR1 MNHEY, CDR2 SVGAGI. CDR3 protein: CASRGTGPYNEQFF. CDR3 sequence (DNA): TGTGCCAGCAGGGGGACAGGGCCCTACAATGAGCAGTTCTTC.

The rearrangement joins TRBV7-9 to TRBJ2-7, with a tentative D call TRBD1 (5 bases). The CDR3 spans 15 residues. V gave up 5 bases and J gave up 3 bases, with 17 bases separating them. Germline V gene lookup returns CDR1 SEHNR and CDR2 FQNEAQ (reference sequence). The CDR3 nucleotides read TGTGCCAGCAGCGAATCCTCCGGACACTACTACGAGCAGTACTTC. It encodes CASSESSGHYYEQYF. Variable domain in full (rest from reference TRBV7-9 and TRBJ2-7): DTGVSQNPRHKITKRGQNVTFRCDPISEHNRLYWYRQTLGQGPEFLTYFQNEAQLEKSRLLSDRFSAERPKGSFSTLEIQRTEQGDSAMYLCASSESSGHYYEQYFGPGTRLTVT.

The chain couples TRBV18 to TRBJ2-3; 9 positions match TRBD2. The CDR3 consists of 15 residues. Trimming cost V 1 base and J 4 bases; bases outside gene matches: 3. Per germline, CDR1 KGHSH and CDR2 LQKENI. CDR3 coding DNA: TGTGCCAGCTCACCACTAGCGGGGGCCTCAGATACGCAGTATTTT. It yields the protein CASSPLAGASDTQYF.

For this clone: The same CDR3 also results from other DNA sequences found in this sample. The V call is TRBV4-1, the J call TRBJ1-3, with a possible D match to TRBD1 (6 bases). CDR1 is MGHRA, CDR2 YSYEKL, per germline. The CDR3 spans 15 residues. V dropped 3 bases and J dropped 0 bases, with 9 bases sitting between them. The chain's CDR3 is CASSQGQNSGNTIYF. The CDR3 nucleotides read TGCGCCAGCAGCCAGGGACAAAACTCTGGAAACACCATATATTTT.

The chain has TRBV27 and TRBJ2-3; TRBD1 agrees at 7 bases. V shed 3 bases, J shed 5 bases, and the junction held 14 bases outside the gene matches. The CDR3 is 17 residues long. Germline loops: CDR1 MNHEY, CDR2 SMNVEV (reference sequence). CDR3 residues: CASSFAIDRDQIDTQYF. CDR3 nucleotide sequence: TGTGCCAGCAGTTTCGCAATCGACAGGGACCAGATAGATACGCAGTATTTT.

The J gene is TRBJ2-1, the V gene TRBV10-2; 8 bases align to TRBD2. Germline V CDR1 and CDR2: WSHSY, SAAADI. CDR3 size: 15 residues. J lost 3 bases, V lost 6 bases, and 7 bases had no gene match. CDR3 nucleotides: TGCGCCAGCAGAGGAGGCGGGGGGCTCTACAATGAGCAGTTCTTC. It codes for CASRGGGGLYNEQFF.

The J gene is TRBJ2-1, the V gene TRBV6-6; TRBD2 aligns across 13 bases. Germline trimming cut 6 bases from V and 6 bases from J; bases unmatched to any gene: 8. CDR1 is MNHNY and CDR2 is SVGAGI in the germline V gene (reference sequence). This CDR3 comprises 16 residues. CDR3 sequence (DNA): TGTGCCAGCAGCCGACTAGCGGGGGGCCGGGTCAATGAGCAGTTCTTC. It yields the protein CASSRLAGGRVNEQFF.

The V and J genes are TRBV7-3 and TRBJ1-1; 7 positions agree with TRBD1. Germline loops: CDR1 SGHTA, CDR2 FQGTGA. The V and J ends lost 5 bases and 5 bases, in that order; junction bases with no gene match: 5. The length of the CDR3 is 13 residues. The CDR3 is CASSAQGWTEAFF. In DNA, the CDR3 is TGTGCCAGCAGCGCACAGGGGTGGACTGAAGCTTTCTTT. The full variable domain, rest sourced from reference TRBV7-3 and TRBJ1-1, is GAGVSQTPSNKVTEKGKYVELRCDPISGHTALYWYRQSLGQGPEFLIYFQGTGAADDSGLPNDRFFAVRPEGSVSTLKIQRTERGDSAVYLCASSAQGWTEAFFGQGTRLTVV.

In this sample, this clone turned up a few times. The chain couples TRBV11-3 to TRBJ2-1; TRBD2 might be the D (5 bases). The CDR3 runs to 14 residues. Germline V gene lookup returns CDR1 SGHNT and CDR2 YENEEA. Deletions cut 4 bases from V and 5 bases from J, with 12 bases between. Here the CDR3 reads CASSSPPSNNEQFF. For the CDR3, the DNA is TGTGCCAGCAGCTCACCCCCTAGCAACAATGAGCAGTTCTTC.

The CDR3 here is CASSSTGTNEKLFF. The CDR3 DNA is TGCGCCAGCAGCTCTACAGGGACTAATGAAAAACTGTTTTTT. The chain employs TRBV5-1 and TRBJ1-4; D possibly corresponds to TRBD1 (6 bases). Germline V gene lookup returns CDR1 SGHRS and CDR2 YFSETQ. The CDR3 has 14 residues. V lost 3 bases and J 2 bases, leaving 8 bases between the germline ends. Supplemented by reference TRBV5-1 and TRBJ1-4, the full variable domain reads KAGVTQTPRYLIKTRGQQVTLSCSPISGHRSVSWYQQTPGQGLQFLFEYFSETQRNKGNFPGRFSGRQFSNSRSEMNVSTLELGDSALYLCASSSTGTNEKLFFGSGTQLSVL.

The gene calls are TRBV12-3 or TRBV12-4 and TRBJ2-7; D is unresolved. Trimming pared 2 bases from V and 0 bases from J, leaving 5 bases between. This CDR3 has 13 residues. The CDR3 sequence: CASSLLISYEQYF. The CDR3, as DNA: TGTGCCAGCAGTTTACTTATCTCCTACGAGCAGTACTTC.